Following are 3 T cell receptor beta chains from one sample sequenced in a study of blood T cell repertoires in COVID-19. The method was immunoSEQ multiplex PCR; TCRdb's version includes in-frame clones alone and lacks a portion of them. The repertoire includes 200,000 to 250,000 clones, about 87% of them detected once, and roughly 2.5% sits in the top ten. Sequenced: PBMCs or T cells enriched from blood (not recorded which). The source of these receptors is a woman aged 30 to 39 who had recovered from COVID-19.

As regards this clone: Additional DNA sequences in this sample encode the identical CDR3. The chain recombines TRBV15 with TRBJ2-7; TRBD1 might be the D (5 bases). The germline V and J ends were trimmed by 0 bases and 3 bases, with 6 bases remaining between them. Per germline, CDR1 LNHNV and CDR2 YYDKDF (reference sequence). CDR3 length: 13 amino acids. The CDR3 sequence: CATSRDRGYEQYF. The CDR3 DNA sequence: TGTGCCACCAGCAGAGATAGGGGCTACGAGCAGTACTTC.

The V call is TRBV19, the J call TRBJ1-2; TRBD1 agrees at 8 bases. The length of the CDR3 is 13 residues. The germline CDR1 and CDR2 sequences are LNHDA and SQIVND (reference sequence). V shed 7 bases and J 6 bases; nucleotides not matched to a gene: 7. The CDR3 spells CASKFSTGDGYTF. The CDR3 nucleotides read TGTGCCAGTAAGTTTTCGACAGGGGATGGCTACACCTTC.

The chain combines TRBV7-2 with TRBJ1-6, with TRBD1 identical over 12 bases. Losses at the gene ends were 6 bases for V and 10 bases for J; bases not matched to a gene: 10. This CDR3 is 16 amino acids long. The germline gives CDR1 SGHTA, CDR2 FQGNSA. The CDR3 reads CASSRDRGRLGSPLHF. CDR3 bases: TGTGCCAGCAGTCGGGACAGGGGGCGCCTAGGCTCACCCCTCCACTTT.